This T cell receptor (beta chain) was observed in a study of blood T cells in healthy people across ages. Study at large: The capture of about one barcoded beta molecule per two T cells was achieved by template switching. Points from the study as a whole: Roughly linearly, TCR beta diversity per million T cells fell as age increased.

It was with a sample-barcoded 5' primer and a J-beta primer mix that a second PCR of about 7 to 12 cycles was run. Any given sample supplied a minimum of 3 million CDR3-containing paired-end reads. TCRdb re-derived calls from the 5' RACE reads in MiXCR, one entry per CDR3 protein. The sample lists 850,000 to 950,000 distinct CDR3 sequences, roughly 26% occurring once. From germline, CDR1 is MGHDK and CDR2 SYGVNS. CDR3 length: 16 residues. For this clonotype: Its antigen is not identified. This could be a read error, since a much larger clone is one nucleotide away.

Sequenced material: blood. The J gene is TRBJ2-1, the V gene TRBV25-1; weak D call: TRBD1 (8 bases). Gene TRBJ2-7 matches the end of the DNA better, so the J call may be wrong. The TCR sequence derives from an elderly woman in good health. The chain's CDR3 is CASQARSGTGDNEQYF. CDR3 coding DNA: TGTGCCAGCCAAGCAAGGAGCGGGACAGGCGACAATGAGCAGTACTTC.